These 17 T cell receptor beta chains came from one sample sequenced in a study of cytomegalovirus exposure and HLA in healthy donors. Repertoires were generated with immunoSEQ multiplex PCR, while TCRdb's copy carries only in-frame clones and drops some. The top ten clones hold roughly 1.5% of a sample with some 170,000 clones, 80% to 90% of them seen once. The sample comprised PBMCs. Receptor source: a young woman in good health and CMV-seronegative.

The chain is built from TRBV11-2 and TRBJ1-2, with 9 bases fitting TRBD1. The CDR3 length is 15 residues. Losses at the gene ends were 1 base for V and 8 bases for J; bases not matched to a gene: 8. Looked up from germline, CDR1 is SGHAT and CDR2 is FQNNGV. The CDR3 is CASSLVTGQGRGYTF. The CDR3 region has the DNA TGTGCCAGCAGCTTAGTAACGGGACAGGGTCGAGGCTACACCTTC. Looking up the rest from reference TRBV11-2 and TRBJ1-2 gives the full variable domain: EAGVAQSPRYKIIEKRQSVAFWCNPISGHATLYWYQQILGQGPKLLIQFQNNGVVDDSQLPKDRFSAERLKGVDSTLKIQPAKLEDSAVYLCASSLVTGQGRGYTFGSGTRLTVV.

This chain links TRBV14 with TRBJ1-2, with TRBD1 matching over 7 bases. The CDR3 contains 15 residues. With V trimmed by 4 bases and J by 2 bases, 7 bases remained unmatched. Per germline, CDR1 SGHDN and CDR2 FVKESK. The CDR3 here is CASSRPGQLNYGYTF. CDR3 nucleotides: TGTGCCAGCAGCCGACCGGGACAGTTGAACTATGGCTACACCTTC. The complete variable domain, with remaining parts taken from reference TRBV14 and TRBJ1-2, reads EAGVTQFPSHSVIEKGQTVTLRCDPISGHDNLYWYRRVMGKEIKFLLHFVKESKQDESGMPNNRFLAERTGGTYSTLKVQPAELEDSGVYFCASSRPGQLNYGYTFGSGTRLTVV.

The chain links TRBV18 to TRBJ2-3; no reliable D call. V lost 3 bases and J 1 base, leaving 8 bases between the germline ends. Germline V gene data show CDR1 as KGHSH and CDR2 as LQKENI. The length of the CDR3 is 14 residues. The CDR3 reads CASSPSTRTDTQYF. CDR3 DNA: TGTGCCAGCTCACCGTCTACCCGCACAGATACGCAGTATTTT.

The rearrangement joins TRBV5-6 to TRBJ1-2; TRBD1 agrees at 7 bases. The CDR3 is made up of 14 amino acids. V shed 3 bases and J 9 bases; nucleotides not matched to a gene: 11. CDR1 SGHDT and CDR2 YYEEEE come from the germline V gene. The CDR3 DNA reads TGTGCCAGCAGCTCTCTCCGACAGGGTAGGAGCTACACCTTC. As protein: CASSSLRQGRSYTF.

This chain links TRBV11-2 with TRBJ1-6; D gene ambiguous. CDR3 length equals 15 residues. Germline V gene sequence: CDR1 SGHAT, CDR2 FQNNGV. V shed 0 bases and J shed 14 bases, with 17 bases lying between them. The CDR3 here is CASSLDSAYGSTLHF. In DNA form, the CDR3 reads TGTGCCAGCAGCTTAGATTCAGCGTACGGGTCGACCCTCCACTTT.

The chain has TRBV6-1 and TRBJ2-3; 8 nucleotides agree with TRBD2. The trim removed 0 bases at V and 4 bases at J, leaving 6 bases unmatched. The CDR3 length is 16 residues. CDR1 and CDR2 (germline): MNHNS, SASEGT. The CDR3: CASSEAVGGAPDTQYF. In nucleotides, the CDR3 is TGTGCCAGCAGTGAAGCCGTCGGGGGGGCCCCAGATACGCAGTATTTT.

There are a few counts of this clone. The chain is built from TRBV6-1 and TRBJ1-2; perhaps TRBD1 as D (5 bases). The germline V and J ends were trimmed by 7 bases and 6 bases, with 12 bases remaining between them. CDR1 is MNHNS and CDR2 is SASEGT in the germline V gene. CDR3 length: 12 residues. CDR3 region: CASMIRVDGYTF. CDR3 bases: TGTGCCAGCATGATCAGGGTAGATGGCTACACCTTC.

V and J are TRBV5-1 and TRBJ2-7, with 7 bases matching TRBD1. The CDR3 contains 15 residues. V lost 3 bases, J lost 0 bases, and 6 bases stayed unmatched. The V gene's germline CDR1 is SGHRS and CDR2 YFSETQ. The CDR3 sequence is CASSSTGTVSYEQYF. The DNA for the CDR3 is TGCGCCAGCAGCTCCACCGGGACAGTCTCCTACGAGCAGTACTTC.

A single count supports this clone. The V and J genes are TRBV6-5 and TRBJ2-1; tentative D call: TRBD1 (6 bases). The CDR3 sequence is 13 residues long. Trimming removed 8 bases at V and 0 bases at J, with 8 bases between. Per the germline V gene, CDR1 is MNHEY and CDR2 is SVGAGI. The CDR3 coding sequence is TGTGCCAGCGGACAGAGCTCCTACAATGAGCAGTTCTTC. Amino acids: CASGQSSYNEQFF.

The rearrangement links TRBV25-1 to TRBJ1-6; no clear D. CDR1 MGHDK and CDR2 SYGVNS come from the germline V gene. V lost 3 bases to trimming and J lost 7 bases, with 16 bases between them. CDR3 size: 16 residues. This CDR3 is CASSDEGSYQNSPLHF. For the CDR3, the DNA is TGTGCCAGCAGTGATGAGGGCAGCTATCAAAATTCACCCCTCCACTTT.

Worth noting for this clone: This CDR3 is also generated by other DNA sequences in the sample. This chain connects TRBV2 to TRBJ1-5; D not resolved. Germline V gene data show CDR1 as SNHLY and CDR2 as FYNNEI. V was pared by 5 bases and J by 4 bases, with 12 bases between. This CDR3 is built from 14 residues. This CDR3 is CASSRSQNNQPQHF. CDR3 sequence (DNA): TGTGCCAGCAGTCGCTCTCAGAATAATCAGCCCCAGCATTTT.

The chain has TRBV19 and TRBJ2-7; the D gene is possibly TRBD1 (5 bases). With 5 bases removed from V and 0 bases from J, the gap between germline ends came to 11 bases. Germline assignment: CDR1 LNHDA and CDR2 SQIVND (reference sequence). There are 14 residues in the CDR3. The CDR3: CASSSATGSYEQYF. The CDR3 bases are TGTGCCAGTAGTTCGGCCACAGGCTCCTACGAGCAGTACTTC.

This rearrangement joins TRBV14 to TRBJ2-7; possibly TRBD2 for D (5 bases). Germline V gives CDR1 SGHDN, CDR2 FVKESK. The CDR3 totals 13 residues. The V gene lost 0 bases and the J gene lost 9 bases, with 12 bases spanning the gap. The DNA of the CDR3 is TGTGCCAGCAGCCAAGAACTAACGGCGGGGCAGTACTTC. Residues: CASSQELTAGQYF.

This chain joins TRBV7-2 and TRBJ2-2, with D perhaps matching TRBD2 (6 bases). Germline-derived CDR1 and CDR2 are SGHTA and FQGNSA. This CDR3 is 15 amino acids long. The V gene lost 2 bases and the J gene lost 2 bases, with 9 bases spanning the gap. The CDR3 loop is CASSLRGVNTGELFF. For the CDR3, the DNA is TGTGCCAGCAGCTTACGCGGGGTCAACACCGGGGAGCTGTTTTTT.

The gene calls are TRBV4-1 and TRBJ2-7; no definite D call. Germline V gene sequence: CDR1 MGHRA, CDR2 YSYEKL. V was pared by 6 bases and J by 0 bases, with 9 bases between. The CDR3 runs 13 residues. CDR3 DNA sequence: TGCGCCAGCAGTTTACAGAGCTCCTACGAGCAGTACTTC. Protein sequence: CASSLQSSYEQYF.

This clone has just a few counts. The CDR3: CATSRGTGVGGNTEAFF. As DNA, the CDR3 is TGTGCCACTTCACGTGGGACAGGGGTGGGCGGGAACACTGAAGCTTTCTTT. The chain combines TRBV7-2 with TRBJ1-1, with 10 bases that match TRBD1. The CDR3 is 17 amino acids. CDR1 is SGHTA, CDR2 FQGNSA, per germline. Unmatched junction bases numbered 15, after V lost 10 bases and J lost 1 base.

V usage is TRBV4-2 and J usage is TRBJ2-7; 7 nucleotides match TRBD2. Germline V gives CDR1 LGHNA, CDR2 YNFKEQ. The ends lost 4 bases at V and 5 bases at J; junction bases unmatched: 11. The CDR3 contains 15 residues. The CDR3 coding sequence is TGTGCCAGCAGCCCAAGCGGGACTCTCTATCACGAGCAGTACTTC. It specifies CASSPSGTLYHEQYF.